The clone carrying this TCR beta chain has only one observation. Its specificity is unknown. The data were obtained in a study of T cell therapy after organ transplantation. At the level of the study: T cells were expanded approximately 15 days with 30 CMV class I/II epitopes.

Generated by immunoSEQ multiplex PCR, the TCRdb table keeps only in-frame clones and is missing some. The table records a few thousand clones, roughly 66% of them present only once. Time point meaning: 20-29 weeks after completion of therapy. The CDR3 consists of 15 residues. Germline V gene lookup returns CDR1 LGHNA and CDR2 YSLEER. With 0 bases clipped from V and 6 bases from J, the junction kept 5 bases outside the gene matches. The receptor comes from a human patient who had received a solid organ transplant and had CMV disease. The graft donor may account for some of the T cells. The chain uses TRBV4-3 and TRBJ2-7, with TRBD2 matching 10 bases. The sequencing used CD8+ T cells from blood, collected after autologous CMV-specific T cell therapy. The DNA of the CDR3 is TGCGCCAGCAGCCAAGATTCTAGCGGGAGCTTCGAGCAGTACTTC. It translates to CASSQDSSGSFEQYF.